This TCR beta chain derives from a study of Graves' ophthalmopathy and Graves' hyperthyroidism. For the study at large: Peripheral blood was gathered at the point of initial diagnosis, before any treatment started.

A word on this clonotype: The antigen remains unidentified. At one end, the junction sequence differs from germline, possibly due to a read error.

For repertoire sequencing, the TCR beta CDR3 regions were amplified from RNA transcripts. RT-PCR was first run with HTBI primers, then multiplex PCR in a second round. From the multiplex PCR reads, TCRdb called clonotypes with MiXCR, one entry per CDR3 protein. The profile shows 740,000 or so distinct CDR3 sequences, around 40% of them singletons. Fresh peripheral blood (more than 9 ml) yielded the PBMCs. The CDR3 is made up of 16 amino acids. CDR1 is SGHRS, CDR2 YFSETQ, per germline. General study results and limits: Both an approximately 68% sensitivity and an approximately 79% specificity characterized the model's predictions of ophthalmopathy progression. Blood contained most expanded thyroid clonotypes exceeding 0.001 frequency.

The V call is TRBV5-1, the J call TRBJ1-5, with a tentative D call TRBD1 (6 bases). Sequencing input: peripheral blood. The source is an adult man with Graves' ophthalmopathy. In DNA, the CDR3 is TGCGCCGGCAGCTTGGGGTCCGGGGGCGGCAATCAGCCCCAGCATTTT. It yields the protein CAGSLGSGGGNQPQHF.